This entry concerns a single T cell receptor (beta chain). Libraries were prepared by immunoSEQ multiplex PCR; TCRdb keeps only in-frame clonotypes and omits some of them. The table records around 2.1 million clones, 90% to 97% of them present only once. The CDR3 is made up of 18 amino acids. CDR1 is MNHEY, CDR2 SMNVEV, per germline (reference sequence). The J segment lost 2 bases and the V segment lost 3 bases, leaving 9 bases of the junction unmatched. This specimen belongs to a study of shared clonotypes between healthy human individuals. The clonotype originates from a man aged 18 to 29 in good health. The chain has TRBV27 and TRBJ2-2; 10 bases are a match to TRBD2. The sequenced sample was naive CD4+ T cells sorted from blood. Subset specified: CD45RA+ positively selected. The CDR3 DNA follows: TGTGCCAGCAGTTTTTTAAAAGGACTAGCGGTAAACACCGGGGAGCTGTTTTTT. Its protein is CASSFLKGLAVNTGELFF.